This record concerns one T cell receptor beta chain sequence. What this receptor recognizes is not known. The record has no base qualities; no much larger clone is one base away. This sample was taken from a study of control samples from healthy donors and cancer patients (TCRdb year 2020). V was cut back by 6 bases and J by 0 bases, leaving a gap of 6 bases between them. CDR1 LNHDA and CDR2 SQIVND are derived from the germline V gene (reference sequence). Inclusive of the bounding cysteine and phenylalanine, the CDR3 is 12 residues long. Just CDR3 DNA is preserved here, 36 bases in frame from base 1. The library was obtained by the immunoSEQ multiplex PCR assay. This is the immuneACCESS table as TCRdb keeps it, with only in-frame sequences that have V and J called. A part of the clones is gone; compared with another copy, unresolved V genes explain less than half, and the rest is unexplained. In this sample the table shows around 94,000 clones, approximately 90% of which occur a single time. The ten top clones hold over 3% of the sample.

The TCR comes from a woman between 18 and 30 years old in good health. Sequenced input: blood. The rearranged segments are TRBV19 and TRBJ2-7; matching of 5 bases hints at TRBD1 as the D gene. The nucleotide sequence reads as follows: TGTGCCAGTAGCGACAGCTCCTACGAGCAGTACTTC. Translated, this gives CASSDSSYEQYF.